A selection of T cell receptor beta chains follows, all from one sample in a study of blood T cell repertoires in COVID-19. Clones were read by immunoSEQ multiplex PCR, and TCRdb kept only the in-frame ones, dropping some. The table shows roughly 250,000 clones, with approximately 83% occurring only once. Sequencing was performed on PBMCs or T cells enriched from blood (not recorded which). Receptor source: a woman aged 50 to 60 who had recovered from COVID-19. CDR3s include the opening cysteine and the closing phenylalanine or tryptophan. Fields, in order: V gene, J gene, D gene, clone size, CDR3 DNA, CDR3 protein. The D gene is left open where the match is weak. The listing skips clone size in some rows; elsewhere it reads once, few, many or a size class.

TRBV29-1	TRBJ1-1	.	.	TGCAGCGTTGCTAGGGGTTCTGAAGCTTTCTTT	CSVARGSEAFF
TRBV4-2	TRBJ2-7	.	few	TGTGCCAGCAGCCAAATCGGACTTAATGCCTACGAGCAGTACTTC	CASSQIGLNAYEQYF
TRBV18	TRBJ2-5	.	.	TGTGCCAGCTCCCCAGCGCGACATCAAGAGACCCAGTACTTC	CASSPARHQETQYF
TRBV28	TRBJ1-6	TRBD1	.	TGTGCCAGCAGTTTTTCTACAGGGGGCTTTCATTCACCCCTCCACTTT	CASSFSTGGFHSPLHF
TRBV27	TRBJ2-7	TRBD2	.	TGTGCCAGCAGTCCACGAGCAGTTCCTGAGGTTTGGAGCGGGAGAGGGGGCGAGCAGTACTTC	CASSPRAVPEVWSGRGGEQYF
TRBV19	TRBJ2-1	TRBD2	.	TGTGCCAGTAGTATAAAGAGGGCAGTAGCGGGGTACAATGAGCAGTTCTTC	CASSIKRAVAGYNEQFF
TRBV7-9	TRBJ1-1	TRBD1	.	TGTGCCAGCAGCCTAGAGGGACAGAGAAGAGGGACTGAAGCTTTCTTT	CASSLEGQRRGTEAFF
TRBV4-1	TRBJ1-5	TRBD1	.	TGCGCCAGCAGCCTCACGCCGGGACAGGGGGCTGTTCAGCCCCAGCATTTT	CASSLTPGQGAVQPQHF
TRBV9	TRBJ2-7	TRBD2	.	TGTGCCAGCAGCGTAGCTAGCGGGAATTATGAGCAGTACTTC	CASSVASGNYEQYF
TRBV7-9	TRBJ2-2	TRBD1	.	TGTGCCAGCAGCTTGAAGACAGGGTTGAAGTCGGGGGAGCTGTTTTTT	CASSLKTGLKSGELFF
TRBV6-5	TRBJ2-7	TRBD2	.	TGTGCCGTCTCGCCGGGGGCGGGAGGGACCTACGAGCAGTACTTC	CAVSPGAGGTYEQYF
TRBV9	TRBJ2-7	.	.	TGTGCCAGCAGCGACCAGATGGCCCGCGAGCAGTACTTC	CASSDQMAREQYF
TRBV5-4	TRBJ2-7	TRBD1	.	TGTGCCAGCAGCTCAAACCGGGACAGCGAGCAGTACTTC	CASSSNRDSEQYF
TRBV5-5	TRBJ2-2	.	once	TGTGCCAGCAGCCCTGACAGGGGGGAGCTGTTTTTT	CASSPDRGELFF
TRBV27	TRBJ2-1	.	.	TGTGCCAGCAGTCTACTCCCTCCTAGCGCGTTTTACAATGAGCAGTTCTTC	CASSLLPPSAFYNEQFF
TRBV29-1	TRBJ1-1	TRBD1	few	TGCAGCGTTGTAGGCGGACAGGGATCCACTGAAGCTTTCTTT	CSVVGGQGSTEAFF
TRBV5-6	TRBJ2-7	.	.	TGTGCCAGCAGCTCCCTTGCCTATTATAGCTCCTACGAGCAGTACTTC	CASSSLAYYSSYEQYF
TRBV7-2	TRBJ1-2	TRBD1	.	TGTGCCAGCAGCACCCGAGACGGGACAGGAGGCTACACCTTC	CASSTRDGTGGYTF
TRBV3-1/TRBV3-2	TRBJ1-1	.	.	TGTGCCAGCAGCAATACAGGGAGGGCTGAAGCTTTCTTT	CASSNTGRAEAFF
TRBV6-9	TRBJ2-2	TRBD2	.	TGTGCCAGCAGTTGTTTCGGACTAGCGGGAGAGATCGGGGTCACCGGGGAGCTGTTTTTT	CASSCFGLAGEIGVTGELFF
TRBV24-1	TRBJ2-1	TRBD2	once	TGTGCCACCAGCGCGACCCGGGGGGGTCAGCGGAGCTCCTACAATGAGCAGTTCTTC	CATSATRGGQRSSYNEQFF
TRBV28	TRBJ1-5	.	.	TGTGCCAGCAGCGTCGTGACAGTTGGCAATCAGCCCCAGCATTTT	CASSVVTVGNQPQHF